This entry lists 13 T cell receptor beta chains sequenced from one sample in a study of cytomegalovirus exposure and HLA in healthy donors. PCR amplification relied on 60 Vbeta primers (plus 13 Jbeta primers). TCRdb keeps only in-frame clones here, not all; method: immunoSEQ multiplex PCR. The data show 95,000 to 100,000 clones, roughly 85% seen once. The sequencing input was PBMCs. All receptors come from a man younger than 40 in good health and CMV-seronegative.

A few counts support this clone. The V and J genes are TRBV5-1 and TRBJ2-1; D might be TRBD1 (6 bases). The CDR3 covers 18 residues. V lost 1 base to trimming and J lost 0 bases, with 17 bases between them. Germline V gene data show CDR1 as SGHRS and CDR2 as YFSETQ. CDR3 DNA: TGCGCCAGCAGCTTGATGGGACACGCCCAAGGCTCCTACAATGAGCAGTTCTTC. Its protein is CASSLMGHAQGSYNEQFF.

The chain uses TRBV7-8 and TRBJ1-5; D is ambiguous. CDR1 SGHVS and CDR2 FQNEAQ come from the germline V gene. This CDR3 is built from 14 residues. The V end was cut by 4 bases, the J end by 0 bases, with 7 bases between. The CDR3 region has the DNA TGTGCCAGCAGCTATTCAGGTAGCAATCAGCCCCAGCATTTT. Its protein is CASSYSGSNQPQHF.

The chain carries TRBV5-8 and TRBJ2-7; TRBD1 matches at 8 bases. From germline, CDR1 is SGHTS and CDR2 YDEGEE. Trimming at V came to 1 base and at J to 3 bases, leaving 3 bases not matched to a gene. This CDR3 contains 14 residues. Here the CDR3 DNA reads TGTGCCAGCAGCTTGCGGGACAGGTACTACGAGCAGTACTTC. Translating it yields CASSLRDRYYEQYF.

CDR3 nucleotides: TGCGCCAGCAGCTTGGTATTGACCGGGGAGCTGTTTTTT. It encodes CASSLVLTGELFF. This chain links TRBV5-1 with TRBJ2-2; D is ambiguous. Per the germline V gene, CDR1 is SGHRS and CDR2 is YFSETQ. CDR3 size: 13 residues. The ends were cut back, 0 bases at V and 5 bases at J, with 5 bases in the middle.

The chain couples TRBV7-8 to TRBJ1-3, with D possibly matching TRBD1 (5 bases). The germline gives CDR1 SGHVS, CDR2 FQNEAQ. The length of the CDR3 is 13 residues. V was cut by 5 bases and J by 4 bases, with 9 bases left in between. CDR3 nucleotide sequence: TGTGCCAGCAGCGTATACAGGGGAAACACCATATATTTT. Translated, it gives CASSVYRGNTIYF.

The V call is TRBV29-1, the J call TRBJ2-3; TRBD1 is a possible D gene (5 bases). Trimming removed 0 bases from V and 1 base from J, with 8 bases in between. The CDR3 totals 14 residues. The germline V gene encodes CDR1 SQVTM and CDR2 ANQGSEA. CDR3: CSVEEGRGTDTQYF. The DNA for the CDR3 is TGCAGCGTTGAAGAGGGCAGGGGCACAGATACGCAGTATTTT.

This chain connects TRBV4-3 to TRBJ1-4; D is perhaps TRBD1 (6 bases). Germline values: CDR1 LGHNA, CDR2 YSLEER. V lost 4 bases, J lost 7 bases, and 16 bases lay in between. CDR3 length: 15 amino acids. The CDR3 loop reads CASSPQGRDGEKLFF. The CDR3, as DNA: TGCGCCAGCAGCCCGCAGGGGAGGGACGGTGAAAAACTGTTTTTT.

The gene calls are TRBV7-2 and TRBJ1-2, with 12 nucleotides matching TRBD1. The V and J ends lost 5 bases and 4 bases, in that order; junction bases with no gene match: 5. Germline V gene data show CDR1 as SGHTA and CDR2 as FQGNSA. The CDR3 is made up of 15 amino acids. The CDR3, as DNA: TGTGCCAGCAGCCCCGGGACAGGGGGCATCTATGGCTACACCTTC. It is translated as CASSPGTGGIYGYTF.

This clone appeared once. The chain joins TRBV2 to TRBJ1-2; no definite D call. The ends were cut back, 1 base at V and 2 bases at J, with 14 bases in the middle. The CDR3 has 16 amino acids. CDR1 is SNHLY, CDR2 FYNNEI, per germline. The CDR3 loop reads CASSEGDGGLNYGYTF. The CDR3, as DNA: TGTGCCAGCAGTGAAGGTGATGGCGGCCTAAACTATGGCTACACCTTC.

This clone was seen only a few times. V gene TRBV5-6 combines with J gene TRBJ2-2; D gene unclear. V was cut by 0 bases and J by 10 bases, with 13 bases left in between. Germline values: CDR1 SGHDT, CDR2 YYEEEE. The CDR3 covers 14 residues. The chain's CDR3 is CASSLGATDEELFF. In DNA, the CDR3 is TGTGCCAGCAGCTTGGGGGCTACCGATGAGGAGCTGTTTTTT.

The genes are TRBV19 and TRBJ2-5; TRBD2 might be the D (5 bases). Per the germline V gene, CDR1 is LNHDA and CDR2 is SQIVND (reference sequence). The CDR3 is 14 amino acids. V was clipped by 6 bases and J by 1 base, with 12 bases between them. The CDR3 reads CASRGRESQETQYF. CDR3 nucleotides: TGTGCCAGTAGGGGCCGGGAAAGCCAAGAGACCCAGTACTTC. Filled out from reference TRBV19 and TRBJ2-5, the complete variable domain reads DGGITQSPKYLFRKEGQNVTLSCEQNLNHDAMYWYRQDPGQGLRLIYYSQIVNDFQKGDIAEGYSVSREKKESFPLTVTSAQKNPTAFYLCASRGRESQETQYFGPGTRLLVL.

The gene calls are TRBV9 and TRBJ2-4; 10 positions match TRBD1. The junction had 7 bases not matched to a gene; V was cut back by 4 bases and J by 6 bases. This CDR3 is built from 15 residues. The germline V gene encodes CDR1 SGDLS and CDR2 YYNGEE. The CDR3 DNA reads as TGTGCCAGCAGCCTAGACAGGGGGCCTCCAAACATTCAGTACTTC. Translating gives CASSLDRGPPNIQYF.

V is TRBV19 and J is TRBJ2-5; 10 bases fit TRBD1. Germline V gene sequence: CDR1 LNHDA, CDR2 SQIVND (reference sequence). This CDR3 is built from 14 residues. J lost 4 bases, V lost 5 bases, and 4 bases had no gene match. The CDR3 DNA reads as TGTGCCAGTAGTCCAGGACAGGGGGGAGAGACCCAGTACTTC. Encoded protein: CASSPGQGGETQYF.